This T cell receptor (beta chain) was captured in a study of CD8 T cells in ankylosing spondylitis. This clonotype was seen many times. The antigen remains unidentified. CDR3 length: 15 amino acids. Germline assignment: CDR1 SGHRS and CDR2 YFSETQ. Trimming pared 4 bases from V and 3 bases from J, leaving 16 bases between. General study points: Enrichment of disease-linked clones was reportedly significant in matched ankylosing spondylitis synovial fluid. What seemed typical of ankylosing spondylitis blood was a TCR beta motif built from under 10 highly homologous variants.

TCRdb re-called the 5' RACE reads through MiXCR, storing one row per CDR3 protein. The profile shows around 300,000 distinct CDR3 sequences, around a tenth of them singletons. The specimen was blood, either unsorted or a sorted T cell fraction (not recorded which). The chain carries TRBV5-1 and TRBJ2-5; D tentatively fits TRBD1 or TRBD2 (5 bases each). The source of this sequence is a female donor with ankylosing spondylitis or in good health (not recorded which). This chain's CDR3 is CASSPLRGREETQYF. CDR3 nucleotides: TGCGCCAGCAGCCCGTTGAGGGGAAGGGAAGAGACCCAGTACTTC.